This T cell receptor (beta chain) was recorded in a study of technical replicates of blood from several donors. The assay was immunoSEQ multiplex PCR, and TCRdb's table has in-frame clones only and misses some. The top ten hold approximately 0.2% of the sample, which has almost 55,000 clones, 94% seen once. The origin of this receptor is a human donor in good health. The sequencing sample was made of T cells isolated from PBMCs.

The CDR3 protein is CASSESPGGSAYNEQFF. The DNA for the CDR3 is TGCGCCAGCAGTGAGTCGCCGGGGGGTAGCGCCTACAATGAGCAGTTCTTC. The V and J genes are TRBV10-2 and TRBJ2-1, with 7 nucleotides matching TRBD2. Germline values: CDR1 WSHSY, CDR2 SAAADI. CDR3 length: 17 amino acids. V lost 0 bases to trimming and J lost 2 bases; unmatched junction nucleotides: 7.